Listed here are 22 T cell receptor beta chains from one sample, sequenced in a study of blood T cell repertoires in COVID-19. Only in-frame clones appear in the TCRdb table, and some are missing; sequencing was by immunoSEQ multiplex PCR. The data show some 62,000 clones, around 80% seen once. What was sequenced was PBMCs or T cells enriched from blood (not recorded which). The source of these receptors is a woman in her forties with acute COVID-19.

The V and J genes are TRBV11-3 and TRBJ2-7, with 9 bases identical to TRBD1. V gave up 4 bases and J gave up 5 bases; unmatched junction bases: 6. This CDR3 is 14 amino acids long. Germline V gene data show CDR1 as SGHNT and CDR2 as YENEEA. The CDR3 loop reads CASSSRDRVHEQYF. CDR3 nucleotide sequence: TGTGCCAGCAGCTCGAGGGACAGGGTGCACGAGCAGTACTTC. Together with reference TRBV11-3 and TRBJ2-7, the CDR3 gives the full variable domain: EAGVVQSPRYKIIEKKQPVAFWCNPISGHNTLYWYLQNLGQGPELLIRYENEEAVDDSQLPKDRFSAERLKGVDSTLKIQPAELGDSAVYLCASSSRDRVHEQYFGPGTRLTVT.

This sequence joins TRBV18 and TRBJ2-4, with 7 positions matching TRBD1. Germline CDR1 is KGHSH and CDR2 is LQKENI. The V segment lost 6 bases and the J segment 0 bases; nucleotides outside the gene matches: 5. CDR3 length: 15 amino acids. CDR3 region: CASSPDRVAKNIQYF. DNA for the CDR3: TGTGCCAGCTCCCCTGACAGGGTAGCCAAAAACATTCAGTACTTC.

This chain connects TRBV7-9 to TRBJ2-7; TRBD2 matches at 11 bases. With 1 base clipped from V and 1 base from J, the junction kept 0 bases outside the gene matches. Germline loops: CDR1 SEHNR, CDR2 FQNEAQ (reference sequence). There are 15 residues in the CDR3. Here the CDR3 DNA reads TGTGCCAGCAGCTTAGGACTAGCGGGATCCTACGAGCAGTACTTC. As protein: CASSLGLAGSYEQYF. The full variable domain, rest sourced from reference TRBV7-9 and TRBJ2-7, is DTGVSQNPRHKITKRGQNVTFRCDPISEHNRLYWYRQTLGQGPEFLTYFQNEAQLEKSRLLSDRFSAERPKGSFSTLEIQRTEQGDSAMYLCASSLGLAGSYEQYFGPGTRLTVT.

J is TRBJ1-1 and V is TRBV27, with a weak D call TRBD1 (6 bases). The V gene's germline CDR1 is MNHEY and CDR2 SMNVEV (reference sequence). Trimming removed 0 bases from V and 1 base from J, with 15 bases in between. The CDR3 sequence is 17 residues long. The CDR3 spells CASSLSLTGQWNTEAFF. The CDR3, as DNA: TGTGCCAGCAGTTTATCCCTTACAGGGCAATGGAACACTGAAGCTTTCTTT.

This clone has just a few counts. The J gene is TRBJ1-1, the V gene TRBV12-3 or TRBV12-4, with D unresolved. The V and J ends lost 5 bases and 4 bases respectively, with 8 bases between them. This CDR3 has 12 amino acids. The CDR3: CASSPTGTEAFF. CDR3 bases: TGTGCCAGCAGTCCGACGGGCACTGAAGCTTTCTTT.

The chain employs TRBV6-5 and TRBJ1-5, with unresolved D. Germline CDR1 MNHEY, CDR2 SVGAGI. The germline V and J ends were trimmed by 5 bases and 3 bases, with 11 bases remaining between them. The CDR3 spans 14 residues. The CDR3 bases are TGTGCCAGCAGTACTGACGGAGCCAATCAGCCCCAGCATTTT. This encodes CASSTDGANQPQHF.

The genes are TRBV9 and TRBJ1-1, with D hard to call. The CDR3 is made up of 14 amino acids. Trimming shortened V by 0 bases and J by 9 bases, and 15 bases separated the two germline ends. The germline gives CDR1 SGDLS, CDR2 YYNGEE. The CDR3 here is CASSVGRAGPKAFF. The CDR3 nucleotides are TGTGCCAGCAGCGTAGGGCGGGCCGGTCCAAAAGCTTTCTTT.

The chain combines TRBV6-5 with TRBJ1-2; D ambiguous. Germline-derived CDR1 and CDR2 are MNHEY and SVGAGI. V shed 5 bases and J shed 0 bases, with 7 bases lying between them. The CDR3 consists of 13 residues. The CDR3 reads CASSPPTNYGYTF. The CDR3 DNA reads as TGTGCCAGCAGTCCTCCTACTAACTATGGCTACACCTTC.

This clone is a singleton in its sample. This rearrangement joins TRBV6-5 to TRBJ1-1; D gene ambiguous. Germline V gene sequence: CDR1 MNHEY, CDR2 SVGAGI. The germline V and J ends were trimmed by 2 bases and 5 bases, with 15 bases remaining between them. This CDR3 contains 15 residues. CDR3 loop: CASSYGWDWETEAFF. The CDR3 DNA reads TGTGCCAGCAGTTACGGTTGGGATTGGGAGACTGAAGCTTTCTTT.

J is TRBJ2-7 and V is TRBV11-3; 14 positions agree with TRBD2. The V and J ends lost 5 bases and 6 bases, in that order; junction bases with no gene match: 9. This CDR3 region has 16 residues. Looked up from germline, CDR1 is SGHNT and CDR2 is YENEEA. In DNA form, the CDR3 reads TGTGCCAGCAGCCTAGGAAAAGGACTAGCGGGAGGCGAGCAGTACTTC. It codes for CASSLGKGLAGGEQYF.

V gene TRBV5-8 combines with J gene TRBJ1-4, with D unclear. The CDR3 is 14 amino acids. Germline values: CDR1 SGHTS, CDR2 YDEGEE. V gave up 0 bases and J gave up 4 bases, with 7 bases separating them. CDR3 amino acids: CASSLGQFNEKLFF. The CDR3 nucleotides are TGTGCCAGCAGCTTGGGCCAGTTTAATGAAAAACTGTTTTTT.

The V and J genes are TRBV5-1 and TRBJ2-7, with 10 bases matching TRBD2. This CDR3 is 14 amino acids long. Unmatched junction bases numbered 5, after V lost 5 bases and J lost 3 bases. The germline V gene has CDR1 SGHRS and CDR2 YFSETQ. The CDR3 protein is CASRALAGHYEQYF. CDR3 DNA sequence: TGCGCCAGCAGGGCACTAGCGGGACACTACGAGCAGTACTTC.

In this sample, this clone turned up once. This rearrangement joins TRBV15 to TRBJ2-1, with 7 bases lining up with TRBD1. The germline CDR1 and CDR2 sequences are LNHNV and YYDKDF (reference sequence). The CDR3 consists of 15 residues. V was pared by 1 base and J by 4 bases, with 4 bases of the junction left unmatched. The CDR3 DNA is TGTGCCACCAGCAGAGGGGACAGAGATTACAATGAGCAGTTCTTC. This sequence encodes CATSRGDRDYNEQFF.

The chain couples TRBV19 to TRBJ1-6; D may be TRBD1 (5 bases). Germline V gene data show CDR1 as LNHDA and CDR2 as SQIVND (reference sequence). V dropped 4 bases and J dropped 13 bases, with 11 bases sitting between them. The CDR3 is made up of 12 amino acids. The CDR3 DNA reads TGTGCCAGTAGTACGGGGCGGGGGCCCCTCCACTTT. This codes for CASSTGRGPLHF.

The chain carries TRBV5-5 and TRBJ1-5, with D possibly TRBD1 on 5 matching bases. Germline V gene data show CDR1 as SGHKS and CDR2 as YYEKEE (reference sequence). V gave up 2 bases and J gave up 6 bases, with 9 bases separating them. There are 13 residues in the CDR3. The CDR3, as DNA: TGTGCCAGCAGCTTAGGGGTGGGTCAGCCCCAGCATTTT. This sequence encodes CASSLGVGQPQHF.

V is TRBV3-1 (or the pseudogene TRBV3-2) and J is TRBJ2-1; possible D gene TRBD1, 5 bases. The CDR3 loop spans 17 amino acids. V lost 5 bases and J 5 bases, leaving 22 bases between the germline ends. Germline values: CDR1 LGHDT, CDR2 YNNKEL (reference sequence). CDR3 sequence reads: CASSKGAWQGHHNEQFF. The CDR3 region has the DNA TGTGCCAGCAGCAAAGGGGCCTGGCAGGGTCACCACAATGAGCAGTTCTTC.

The chain links TRBV27 to TRBJ2-1; 11 bases agree with TRBD1. The CDR3 loop spans 16 amino acids. After removal of 2 bases from V and 4 bases from J, the junction contained 4 bases not matched to a gene. Germline V CDR1 and CDR2: MNHEY, SMNVEV (reference sequence). The CDR3, as DNA: TGTGCCAGCAGTTTAGAGGACAGGGGGCTTTACAATGAGCAGTTCTTC. Its translation is CASSLEDRGLYNEQFF.

The table lists this clone with a few counts. V and J are TRBV6-1 and TRBJ1-2; D is perhaps TRBD1 (5 bases). The CDR3 loop spans 15 amino acids. V lost 1 base to trimming and J lost 2 bases, with 11 bases between them. From germline, CDR1 is MNHNS and CDR2 SASEGT. CDR3 bases: TGTGCCAGCAGTGAAGATGATGCAGGGAACTATGGCTACACCTTC. This gives the protein CASSEDDAGNYGYTF.

Only a few counts were recorded for this clone. The chain carries TRBV27 and TRBJ1-2, with unresolved D. The V end lost 8 bases, the J end lost 2 bases, and 6 bases lay between the germline ends. Germline V CDR1 and CDR2: MNHEY, SMNVEV (reference sequence). CDR3 length: 11 residues. CDR3 sequence reads: CASGDNYGYTF. CDR3 nucleotide sequence: TGTGCCAGCGGAGACAACTATGGCTACACCTTC.

The chain couples TRBV7-8 to TRBJ2-3; TRBD2 is a possible D gene (6 bases). V lost 1 base and J lost 4, with 15 bases in between. The CDR3 loop spans 16 amino acids. The germline gives CDR1 SGHVS, CDR2 FQNEAQ. The CDR3 DNA reads as TGTGCCAGCAGCTTAGTGGCCAGGCCGGGGGCAGATACGCAGTATTTT. Its protein product is CASSLVARPGADTQYF.

The chain is built from TRBV4-1 and TRBJ1-1; TRBD1 is a possible D gene (5 bases). Looked up from germline, CDR1 is MGHRA and CDR2 is YSYEKL. V gave up 3 bases and J gave up 1 base, with 6 bases separating them. The CDR3 spans 13 residues. DNA for the CDR3: TGCGCCAGCAGCCACGGGGGGAACACTGAAGCTTTCTTT. Protein product: CASSHGGNTEAFF.

The chain is built from TRBV7-8 and TRBJ2-5; D might be TRBD2 (6 bases). Germline values: CDR1 SGHVS, CDR2 FQNEAQ. V lost 5 bases and J lost 6, with 16 bases in between. This CDR3 spans 14 amino acids. CDR3 loop: CASSLSGVKKTQYF. The CDR3 coding sequence is TGTGCCAGCAGCCTTTCGGGGGTTAAGAAGACCCAGTACTTC.